One sample yielded the 6 T cell receptor beta chains listed below, sequenced in a study of monozygotic twins with inflammatory bowel disease. With the 5' RACE reads reprocessed, TCRdb shows one record per CDR3 protein and no DNA. The sample includes approximately 400,000 distinct CDR3 sequences. Sequencing input: blood. The origin of the receptors is a human donor with ulcerative colitis or Crohn's disease, or a healthy co-twin of an affected twin (not recorded which).

The chain recombines TRBV4-3 with TRBJ2-1. Germline V lookup: CDR1 LGHNA, CDR2 YSLEER. There are 15 residues in the CDR3. This chain's CDR3 is CASSPDRGPYNEQFF.

The chain has TRBV14 and TRBJ2-1; TCRdb names TRBD2, which stays unverified in the absence of DNA. Per the germline V gene, CDR1 is SGHDN and CDR2 is FVKESK. The CDR3 extends over 14 amino acids. This CDR3 reads CASSQDSSGREQFF.

The rearrangement uses TRBV2 and TRBJ2-7. Germline V gene lookup returns CDR1 SNHLY and CDR2 FYNNEI. This CDR3 comprises 13 residues. CDR3 sequence: CASSEVGVREQYF.

The V call is TRBV29-1, the J call TRBJ1-1. Germline V gives CDR1 SQVTM, CDR2 ANQGSEA. This CDR3 has 14 residues. CDR3 amino acids: CSVEDRSPDTEAFF. The full variable domain, in which reference TRBV29-1 and TRBJ1-1 provide the parts outside the CDR3, is SAVISQKPSRDICQRGTSLTIQCQVDSQVTMMFWYRQQPGQSLTLIATANQGSEATYESGFVIDKFPISRPNLTFSTLTVSNMSPEDSSIYLCSVEDRSPDTEAFFGQGTRLTVV.

V is TRBV10-3 and J is TRBJ1-1. The CDR3 has 13 residues. The germline V gene has CDR1 ENHRY and CDR2 SYGVKD. The CDR3 is CAISLDMNTEAFF.

The genes are TRBV2 and TRBJ1-1; lacking DNA, the TRBD1 call made by TCRdb goes unchecked. The CDR3 is 11 amino acids. Looked up from germline, CDR1 is SNHLY and CDR2 is FYNNEI. CDR3 sequence: CASSEVTGAFF.